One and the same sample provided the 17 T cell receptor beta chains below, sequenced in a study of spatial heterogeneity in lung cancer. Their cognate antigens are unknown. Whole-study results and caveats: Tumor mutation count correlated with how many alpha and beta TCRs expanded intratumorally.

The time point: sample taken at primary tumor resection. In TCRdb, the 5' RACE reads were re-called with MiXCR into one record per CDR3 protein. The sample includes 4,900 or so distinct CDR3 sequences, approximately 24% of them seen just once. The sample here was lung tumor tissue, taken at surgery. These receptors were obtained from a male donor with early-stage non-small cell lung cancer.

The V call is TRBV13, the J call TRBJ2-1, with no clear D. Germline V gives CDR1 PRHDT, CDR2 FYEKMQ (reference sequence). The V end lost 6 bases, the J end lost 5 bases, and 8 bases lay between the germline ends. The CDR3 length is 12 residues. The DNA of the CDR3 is TGTGCCAGCAGGTTCTATAACAATGAGCAGTTCTTC. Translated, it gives CASRFYNNEQFF.

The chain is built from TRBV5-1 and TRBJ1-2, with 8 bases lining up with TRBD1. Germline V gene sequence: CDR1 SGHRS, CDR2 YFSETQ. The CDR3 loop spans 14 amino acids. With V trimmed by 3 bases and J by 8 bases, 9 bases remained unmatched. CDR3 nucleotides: TGCGCCAGCAGCTCGGGGCGGGGACAGGCCGGCTACACCTTC. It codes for CASSSGRGQAGYTF.

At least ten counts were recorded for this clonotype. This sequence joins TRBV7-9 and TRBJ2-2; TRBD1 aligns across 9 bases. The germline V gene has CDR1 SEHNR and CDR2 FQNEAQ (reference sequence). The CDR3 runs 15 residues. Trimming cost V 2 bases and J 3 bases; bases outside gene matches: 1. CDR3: CASSLRDRDTGELFF. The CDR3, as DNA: TGTGCCAGCAGCTTACGGGACAGGGACACCGGGGAGCTGTTTTTT. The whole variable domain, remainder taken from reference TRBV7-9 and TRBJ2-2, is DTGVSQNPRHKITKRGQNVTFRCDPISEHNRLYWYRQTLGQGPEFLTYFQNEAQLEKSRLLSDRFSAERPKGSFSTLEIQRTEQGDSAMYLCASSLRDRDTGELFFGEGSRLTVL.

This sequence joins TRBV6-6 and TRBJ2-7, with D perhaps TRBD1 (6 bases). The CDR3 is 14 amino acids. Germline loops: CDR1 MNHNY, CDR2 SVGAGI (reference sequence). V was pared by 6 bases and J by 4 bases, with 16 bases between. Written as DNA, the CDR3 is TGTGCCAGCAGGGAAACAGGGTCTGTTTACGAGCAGTACTTC. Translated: CASRETGSVYEQYF.

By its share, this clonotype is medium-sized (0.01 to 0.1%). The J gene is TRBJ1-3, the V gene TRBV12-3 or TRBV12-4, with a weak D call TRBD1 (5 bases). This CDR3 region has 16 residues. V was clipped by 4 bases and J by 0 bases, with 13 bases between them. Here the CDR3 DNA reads TGTGCCAGCAGTTGGGACGGAATCTACTCTGGAAACACCATATATTTT. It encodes CASSWDGIYSGNTIYF.

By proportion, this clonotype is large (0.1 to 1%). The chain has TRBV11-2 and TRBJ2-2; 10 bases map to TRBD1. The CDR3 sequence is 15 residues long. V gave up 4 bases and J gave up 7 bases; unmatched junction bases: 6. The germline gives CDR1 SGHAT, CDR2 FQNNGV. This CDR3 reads CASSSLTGGFGELFF. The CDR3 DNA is TGTGCCAGCAGCTCCCTGACAGGGGGCTTCGGGGAGCTGTTTTTT.

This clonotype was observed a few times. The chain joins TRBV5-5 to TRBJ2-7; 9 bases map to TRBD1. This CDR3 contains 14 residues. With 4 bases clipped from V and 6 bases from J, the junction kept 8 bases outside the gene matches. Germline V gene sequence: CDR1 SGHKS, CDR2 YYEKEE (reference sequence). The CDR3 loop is CASSRDRVSPEQYF. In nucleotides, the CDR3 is TGTGCCAGCAGCCGGGACAGGGTTTCTCCCGAGCAGTACTTC.

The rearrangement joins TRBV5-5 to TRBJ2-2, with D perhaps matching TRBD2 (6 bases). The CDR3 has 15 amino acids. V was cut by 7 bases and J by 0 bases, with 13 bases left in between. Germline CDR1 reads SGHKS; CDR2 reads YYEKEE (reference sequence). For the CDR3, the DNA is TGTGCCAGCTCCCAGGGCGGGACGAACACCGGGGAGCTGTTTTTT. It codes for CASSQGGTNTGELFF.

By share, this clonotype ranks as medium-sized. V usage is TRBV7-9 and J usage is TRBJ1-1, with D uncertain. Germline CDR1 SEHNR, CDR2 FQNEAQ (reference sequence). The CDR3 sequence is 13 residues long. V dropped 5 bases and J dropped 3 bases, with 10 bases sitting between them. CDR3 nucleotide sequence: TGTGCCAGCAGCCCTTTCCTGGACACTGAAGCTTTCTTT. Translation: CASSPFLDTEAFF.

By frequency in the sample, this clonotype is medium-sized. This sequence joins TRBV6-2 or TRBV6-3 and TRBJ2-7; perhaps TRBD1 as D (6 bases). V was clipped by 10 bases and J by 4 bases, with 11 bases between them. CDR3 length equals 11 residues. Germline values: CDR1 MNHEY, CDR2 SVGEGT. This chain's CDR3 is CATQQGYEQYF. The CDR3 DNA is TGTGCCACCCAACAGGGTTACGAGCAGTACTTC.

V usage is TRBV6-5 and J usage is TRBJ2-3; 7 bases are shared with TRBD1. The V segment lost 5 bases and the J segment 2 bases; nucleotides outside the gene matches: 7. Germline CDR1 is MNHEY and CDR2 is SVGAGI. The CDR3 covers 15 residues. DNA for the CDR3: TGTGCCAGCAGTGACAGGGCCGGGGCCACAGATACGCAGTATTTT. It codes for CASSDRAGATDTQYF.

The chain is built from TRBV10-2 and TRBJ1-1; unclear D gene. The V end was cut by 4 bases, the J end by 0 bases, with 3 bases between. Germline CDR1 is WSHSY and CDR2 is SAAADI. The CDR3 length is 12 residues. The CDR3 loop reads CASSAVNTEAFF. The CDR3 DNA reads TGCGCCAGCAGTGCCGTGAACACTGAAGCTTTCTTT.

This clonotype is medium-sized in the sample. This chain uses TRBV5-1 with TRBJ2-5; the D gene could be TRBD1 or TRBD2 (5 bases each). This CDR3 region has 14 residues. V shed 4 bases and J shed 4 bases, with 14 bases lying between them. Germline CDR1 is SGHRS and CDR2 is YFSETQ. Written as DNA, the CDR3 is TGCGCCAGCAGCCTCGGGGCCCGAGGAGAGACCCAGTACTTC. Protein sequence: CASSLGARGETQYF.

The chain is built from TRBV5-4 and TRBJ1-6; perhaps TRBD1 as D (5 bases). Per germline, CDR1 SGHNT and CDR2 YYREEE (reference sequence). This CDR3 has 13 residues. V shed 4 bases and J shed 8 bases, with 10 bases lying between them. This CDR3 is CASSPSRDSPLHF. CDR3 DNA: TGTGCCAGCAGCCCCTCCAGGGATTCACCCCTCCACTTT.

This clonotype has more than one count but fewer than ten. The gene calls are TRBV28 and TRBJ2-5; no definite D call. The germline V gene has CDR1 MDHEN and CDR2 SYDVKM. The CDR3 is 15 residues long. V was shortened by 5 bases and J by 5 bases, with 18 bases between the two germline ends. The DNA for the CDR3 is TGTGCCAGCAGTGGATACAGCACCTGGCTGGAGACCCAGTACTTC. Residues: CASSGYSTWLETQYF.

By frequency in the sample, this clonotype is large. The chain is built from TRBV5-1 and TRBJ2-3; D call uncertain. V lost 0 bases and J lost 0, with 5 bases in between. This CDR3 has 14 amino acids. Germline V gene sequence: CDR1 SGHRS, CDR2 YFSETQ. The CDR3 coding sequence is TGCGCCAGCAGCTTGGCAGCTAGCACAGATACGCAGTATTTT. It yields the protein CASSLAASTDTQYF.

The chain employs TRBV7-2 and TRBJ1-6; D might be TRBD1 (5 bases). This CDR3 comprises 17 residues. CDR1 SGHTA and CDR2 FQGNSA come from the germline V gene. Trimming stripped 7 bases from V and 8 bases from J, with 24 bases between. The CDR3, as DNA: TGTGCCAGCAACACCCCGAGAGGGGTGGGGGAGGATTCACCCCTCCACTTT. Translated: CASNTPRGVGEDSPLHF.